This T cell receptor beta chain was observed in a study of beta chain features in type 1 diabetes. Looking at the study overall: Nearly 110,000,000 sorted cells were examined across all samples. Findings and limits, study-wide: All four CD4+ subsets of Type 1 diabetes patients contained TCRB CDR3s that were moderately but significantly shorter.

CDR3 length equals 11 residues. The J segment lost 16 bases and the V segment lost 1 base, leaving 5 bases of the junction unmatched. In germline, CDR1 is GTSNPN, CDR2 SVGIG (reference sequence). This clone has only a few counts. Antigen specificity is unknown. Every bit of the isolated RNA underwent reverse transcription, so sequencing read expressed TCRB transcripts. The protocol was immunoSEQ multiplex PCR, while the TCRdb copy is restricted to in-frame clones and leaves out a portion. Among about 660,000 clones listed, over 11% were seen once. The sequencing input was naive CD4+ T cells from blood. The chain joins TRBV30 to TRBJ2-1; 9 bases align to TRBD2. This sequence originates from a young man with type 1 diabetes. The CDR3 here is CAWSGGTSRFF. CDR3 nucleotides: TGTGCCTGGAGTGGGGGGACTAGCCGTTTCTTC.